There are a few counts of the clone carrying this T cell receptor beta chain. What it binds is unknown. This CDR3 has 11 amino acids. Germline V gene sequence: CDR1 MNHEY, CDR2 SVGAGI. Trimming stripped 6 bases from V and 11 bases from J, with 13 bases between. This sample stems from a study of PD-1 blockade in classical Hodgkin lymphoma. Study-wide findings and caveats: Newly diagnosed patients were reported to exhibit reduced baseline TCR diversity relative to healthy donors. Undefined causes, possibly disease activity or prior therapy, underlie the repertoire differences.

Method: immunoSEQ multiplex PCR; TCRdb's copy keeps in-frame clones and lacks some. The sample carries about 25,000 clones, 94% recorded once. As for time point: newly diagnosed, previously untreated cHL patient sample. Untreated, newly diagnosed classical Hodgkin lymphoma PBMCs were used for comparison. The source of this sequence is a human donor with classical Hodgkin lymphoma. The chain is built from TRBV6-5 and TRBJ1-1; D ambiguous. The sequenced material came from peripheral blood mononuclear cells (PBMCs). The CDR3 loop reads CASSSPQRAFF. Here the CDR3 DNA reads TGTGCCAGCAGCTCCCCCCAACGGGCTTTCTTT.